This T cell receptor beta chain was captured by sequencing in a study of shared clonotypes between healthy human individuals (dated by TCRdb to 2018 to 2020). For context, the study as a whole: A few men and a couple of women, aged 18 to 49 years, made up the cohort. Blood TCR repertoires of roughly 5 healthy adults were deeply sequenced to estimate repertoire size and the extent of clonotype sharing between individuals. Between about 0.8 and 9 billion PBMCs per donor were obtained by leukapheresis. To increase sequencing depth and limit assay-specific biases, different laboratories used diverse techniques to prepare libraries and sequence TCR repertoires. For each donor, CD4 naive and CD4 memory were each run on three plates, CD8 naive on two plates, and CD8 memory on one plate. Overall results and qualifications from the work: Because the study included a small number of donors, the genetic and exposure-history diversity represented was limited. Clonotypes shared by all four sorted-subset donors showed higher generation probabilities than non-shared clonotypes. Sampling was restricted to blood, and TCR repertoires in tissue are likely to differ from TCR repertoires in blood. Across a few donors, around 5.4% of naive CD4, around 3.3% of naive CD8, 2.3% of memory CD4, and over 0.35% of memory CD8 clonotypes were shared. Based on pairwise subsampling, the degree of clonotype sharing among donors was expected to be affected by sequencing depth. Even with the large sequencing depth, rarefaction of the sorted-subset datasets indicated that sequencing was incomplete. Estimated clonotype richness was generally larger for naive than for memory subsets.

The donors were healthy, HIV-negative adults with no recently reported acute infections or vaccinations. Every donor was a Caucasian adult residing in Nashville, Tennessee, USA. The CD8 memory samples were a combination of magnetically selected CD45RO+ cells and CCR7-negative CD45RA+ effector memory (TemRA) cells. Blood was obtained by leukapheresis, after which PBMCs were separated by Ficoll-Histopaque density gradient centrifugation and cryopreserved in liquid nitrogen vapor phase. Analytical flow cytometry was used to check the purity and quantity of each magnetically sorted T cell population. Genomic DNA was isolated from every sorted fraction and measured by UV absorbance on a Nanodrop 2000c. Using the deep immunoSEQ assay, TCR CDR3 regions were amplified from genomic DNA by multiplex PCR. Extracted genomic DNA from each cell subset was distributed evenly across all wells of several immunoSEQ 96-well plates, and each plate was treated as a replicate. For sorted subsets, approximately 210 ng of genomic DNA, equivalent to 25,000 to 30,000 T cell genomes, went into each replicate PCR. Purified libraries were measured with a Qubit 3.0 fluorometer, size-checked on a Bioanalyzer 2100, and measured again with the KAPA Library Quantification kit. A separate single-read 150-cycle Illumina NextSeq 550 flow cell was used to sequence each immunoSEQ 96-well plate. For the original study's pipeline: The immunoSEQ output contained only junctional sequences without quality scores, so filtering could not match that applied to full-length reads. To assign V/J genes and CDR3, sequences were annotated using PyIR, a Python wrapper for IgBLAST v1.9, with IMGT germline references. Any read was removed if the V/J assignment was weak (E-value above 1e-6), the CDR3 was missing, or the read contained stop codons, out-of-frame junctions, or ambiguous translated residues. V3J clonotypes were defined as sequences sharing the same inferred V gene, J gene, and CDR3 amino acid sequence. Percentage overlap between repertoires was calculated by dividing the number of shared unique clonotypes by the size of the smaller repertoire. Richness of each repertoire was evaluated using RTK rarefaction, the Chao1 estimator, and Recon v2.1 estimates of unobserved clonotypes. Generation probabilities were computed with OLGA for all TCRbeta clonotypes obtained by the gDNA method from several donors. Entries here come from immuneACCESS through TCRdb and include only in-frame sequences with V and J called. Some clones fail to appear in such tables; in the studies checked, an unresolved V gene covers under half of the shortfall, and the cause of the remainder is unknown. Clone size and V and J calls were adopted from that table, with D and trimming inferred from the DNA. This sample is represented by approximately 350,000 clones; approximately 96% of them were singletons. Clones ranked in the top ten supply approximately 0.32% of the sample.

CDR3 length: 12 amino acids, cysteine to phenylalanine. Here the CDR3 DNA is all that survives: 36 bases in frame from base 1. V is cut by 7 bases and J by 1 base, and the space between the germline ends is 6 bases. The germline V gene (reference sequence) provides CDR1 SGHKS and CDR2 YYEKEE. About this clone itself: This clone's antigen is unknown. Per-base qualities were not stored, and no clone one base away is much larger.

The sample comprised memory CD8+ T cells sorted from blood. The meaning of the sample's cell subset or site label: CD45RO+ cells pooled with CCR7-negative TemRA cells. Recombination joined TRBV5-5 with TRBJ2-1; the D gene is not confidently resolved. The receptor comes from a man aged 30 to 45 in good health. The CDR3 protein: CASGRSYNEQFF. The DNA is TGTGCCAGCGGTAGATCCTACAATGAGCAGTTCTTC. The full variable domain, with segments outside the CDR3 supplied by the reference TRBV5-5 and TRBJ2-1 proteins, appears as DAGVTQSPTHLIKTRGQQVTLRCSPISGHKSVSWYQQVLGQGPQFIFQYYEKEERGRGNFPDRFSARQFPNYSSELNVNALLLGDSALYLCASGRSYNEQFFGPGTRLTVL.